This TCR beta chain was profiled in a study of shared clonotypes between healthy human individuals. This clone was seen only a few times. Its cognate antigen is unknown. This sample includes further DNA sequences coding for the same CDR3. Whole-study results and caveats: When naive CD4 clonotypes were compared across a few donors, around 5% were shared. Sequencing of the sorted subsets was shown by rarefaction to be incomplete despite large depth.

The V and J ends lost 6 bases and 0 bases respectively, with 3 bases between them. Germline CDR1 and CDR2: SNHLY and FYNNEI. This CDR3 contains 11 residues. Only in-frame clones appear in the TCRdb table, and some are missing; sequencing was by immunoSEQ multiplex PCR. The profile covers about 1 million clones, with 70% to 80% appearing a single time and roughly 0.56% taken by the ten largest. The rearrangement uses TRBV2 and TRBJ2-7, with D unresolved. Sequencing used memory CD4+ T cells from PBMCs. The subset is: CD45RA-negative fraction. This TCR was recovered from a man between 18 and 35 years old in good health. Some clones in this sample may be carry-over from other donors' samples. Here the CDR3 DNA reads TGTGCCAGCAGCTTCTCCTACGAGCAGTACTTC. As protein: CASSFSYEQYF.